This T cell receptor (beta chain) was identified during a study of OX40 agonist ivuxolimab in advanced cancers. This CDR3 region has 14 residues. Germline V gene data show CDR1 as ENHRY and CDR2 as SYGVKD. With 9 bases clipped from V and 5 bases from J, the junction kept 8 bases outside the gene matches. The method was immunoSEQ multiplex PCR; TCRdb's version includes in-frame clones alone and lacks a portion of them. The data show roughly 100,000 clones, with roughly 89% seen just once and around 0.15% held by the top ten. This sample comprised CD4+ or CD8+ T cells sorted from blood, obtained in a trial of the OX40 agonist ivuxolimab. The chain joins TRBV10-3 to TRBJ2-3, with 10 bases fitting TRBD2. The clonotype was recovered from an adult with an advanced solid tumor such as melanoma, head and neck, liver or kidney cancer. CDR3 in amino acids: CAMESGRAGDTQYF. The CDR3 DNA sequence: TGTGCCATGGAGAGCGGGAGGGCGGGAGATACGCAGTATTTT.